These T cell receptor beta chains were read from a single sample in a study of shared clonotypes between healthy human individuals. Assay: immunoSEQ multiplex PCR; the TCRdb copy retains only in-frame clones and omits some. The sample carries about 2.2 million clones, 93% recorded once. The sample consisted of naive CD8+ T cells from PBMCs. The receptor source for this set is a man younger than 30 in good health. Some clones in this sample may be carry-over from other donors' samples. CDR3s include the opening cysteine and the closing phenylalanine or tryptophan. Fields, in order: V gene, clone size, J gene, D gene, CDR3 protein, CDR3 DNA. D genes are given only for firm matches. Some rows mark clone size as missing; the rest say once, few, many or name a class of expanded clone.

v_gene: TRBV25-1
abundance: once
j_gene: TRBJ2-3
d_gene: NA
CDR3aa: CASTPDQAIDTQYF
CDR3nt: TGTGCCAGCACCCCCGACCAGGCGATAGATACGCAGTATTTT

v_gene: TRBV7-2
abundance: NA
j_gene: TRBJ1-5
d_gene: TRBD1
CDR3aa: CASSLWTGTGQPQHF
CDR3nt: TGTGCCAGCAGCCTATGGACAGGAACGGGCCAGCCCCAGCATTTT

v_gene: TRBV4-3
abundance: NA
j_gene: TRBJ2-6
d_gene: TRBD1
CDR3aa: CASSQSRQGWSGANVLTF
CDR3nt: TGCGCCAGCAGCCAATCAAGACAGGGGTGGTCTGGGGCCAACGTCCTGACTTTC

v_gene: TRBV7-3
abundance: NA
j_gene: TRBJ2-5
d_gene: TRBD2
CDR3aa: CASSPAPGLAGRAETQYF
CDR3nt: TGTGCCAGCAGCCCAGCCCCGGGACTAGCGGGACGGGCAGAGACCCAGTACTTC

v_gene: TRBV2
abundance: NA
j_gene: TRBJ2-1
d_gene: TRBD1
CDR3aa: CASSAGTGFNEQFF
CDR3nt: TGTGCCAGCAGTGCCGGGACAGGGTTCAATGAGCAGTTCTTC

v_gene: TRBV7-9
abundance: NA
j_gene: TRBJ2-7
d_gene: NA
CDR3aa: CASSSRQSYEQYF
CDR3nt: TGTGCCAGCAGCTCGCGACAGTCCTACGAGCAGTACTTC

v_gene: TRBV28
abundance: NA
j_gene: TRBJ1-5
d_gene: NA
CDR3aa: CASSGLMRDTDYNQPQHF
CDR3nt: TGTGCCAGCAGTGGTCTTATGCGGGACACAGACTACAATCAGCCCCAGCATTTT

v_gene: TRBV19
abundance: NA
j_gene: TRBJ2-7
d_gene: TRBD1
CDR3aa: CASTDRVGSEQYF
CDR3nt: TGTGCCAGCACGGACAGGGTCGGCTCCGAGCAGTACTTC

v_gene: TRBV2
abundance: NA
j_gene: TRBJ2-7
d_gene: TRBD1
CDR3aa: CASSEGGGSSYEQYF
CDR3nt: TGTGCCAGCAGTGAAGGAGGGGGCAGTTCCTACGAGCAGTACTTC

v_gene: TRBV5-4
abundance: NA
j_gene: TRBJ1-2
d_gene: TRBD1
CDR3aa: CASSPTGTAYGYTF
CDR3nt: TGTGCCAGCAGCCCTACCGGGACAGCTTATGGCTACACCTTC

v_gene: TRBV2
abundance: NA
j_gene: TRBJ2-7
d_gene: TRBD2
CDR3aa: CASSRSGTTSYEQYF
CDR3nt: TGTGCCAGCAGTCGTTCCGGGACTACCTCCTACGAGCAGTACTTC

v_gene: TRBV5-4
abundance: NA
j_gene: TRBJ1-1
d_gene: NA
CDR3aa: CASRVTDTEAFF
CDR3nt: TGTGCCAGCAGAGTAACGGACACTGAAGCTTTCTTT

v_gene: TRBV27
abundance: NA
j_gene: TRBJ2-5
d_gene: TRBD2
CDR3aa: CASSFRDYKETQYF
CDR3nt: TGTGCCAGCAGTTTCCGGGACTACAAAGAGACCCAGTACTTC

v_gene: TRBV6-1
abundance: NA
j_gene: TRBJ2-7
d_gene: TRBD2
CDR3aa: CASSEGTSGTPYEQYF
CDR3nt: TGTGCCAGCAGTGAGGGGACTAGCGGGACCCCCTACGAGCAGTACTTC

v_gene: TRBV19
abundance: NA
j_gene: TRBJ1-1
d_gene: NA
CDR3aa: CASTHEDVKAFF
CDR3nt: TGTGCCAGTACCCACGAGGACGTTAAAGCTTTCTTT

v_gene: TRBV19
abundance: NA
j_gene: TRBJ1-1
d_gene: NA
CDR3aa: CASSMRSLNTEAFF
CDR3nt: TGTGCCAGTAGTATGAGGAGCTTGAACACTGAAGCTTTCTTT

v_gene: TRBV11-2
abundance: NA
j_gene: TRBJ2-3
d_gene: NA
CDR3aa: CASSFPVGGYTQYF
CDR3nt: TGTGCCAGCAGCTTCCCCGTTGGGGGGTATACGCAGTATTTT

v_gene: TRBV5-8
abundance: NA
j_gene: TRBJ1-2
d_gene: TRBD1
CDR3aa: CASSIWTGEINYGYTF
CDR3nt: TGTGCCAGCAGCATATGGACAGGAGAGATTAACTATGGCTACACCTTC

v_gene: TRBV7-3
abundance: NA
j_gene: TRBJ2-5
d_gene: NA
CDR3aa: CASSGVQGRVETQYF
CDR3nt: TGTGCCAGCAGCGGCGTCCAGGGACGTGTGGAGACCCAGTACTTC

v_gene: TRBV11-3
abundance: NA
j_gene: TRBJ2-1
d_gene: TRBD2
CDR3aa: CASSLASGLAGMYNEQFF
CDR3nt: TGTGCCAGCAGCTTAGCCTCGGGACTAGCGGGCATGTACAATGAGCAGTTCTTC

v_gene: TRBV28
abundance: NA
j_gene: TRBJ2-6
d_gene: NA
CDR3aa: CASSLMSRVAGANVLTF
CDR3nt: TGTGCCAGCAGTTTAATGTCCCGGGTTGCTGGGGCCAACGTCCTGACTTTC

v_gene: TRBV7-9
abundance: NA
j_gene: TRBJ2-6
d_gene: NA
CDR3aa: CASSLAGYTAGANVLTF
CDR3nt: TGTGCCAGCAGCTTAGCGGGGTATACGGCTGGGGCCAACGTCCTGACTTTC

v_gene: TRBV7-2
abundance: NA
j_gene: TRBJ2-1
d_gene: NA
CDR3aa: CASNPEGPYNEQFF
CDR3nt: TGTGCCAGCAACCCGGAGGGCCCGTACAATGAGCAGTTCTTC

v_gene: TRBV10-1
abundance: NA
j_gene: TRBJ2-7
d_gene: NA
CDR3aa: CASNHLRTGCYEQYF
CDR3nt: TGCGCCAGCAATCACCTCCGCACAGGATGCTACGAGCAGTACTTC

v_gene: TRBV11-2
abundance: NA
j_gene: TRBJ2-7
d_gene: TRBD1
CDR3aa: CASSFVGQGAGEQYF
CDR3nt: TGTGCCAGCAGCTTCGTGGGACAGGGGGCGGGCGAGCAGTACTTC

v_gene: TRBV12-5
abundance: NA
j_gene: TRBJ1-1
d_gene: NA
CDR3aa: CASGPEHFMNTEAFF
CDR3nt: TGTGCTAGTGGTCCAGAACATTTCATGAACACTGAAGCTTTCTTT

v_gene: TRBV4-1
abundance: once
j_gene: TRBJ2-7
d_gene: NA
CDR3aa: CASSQRQARYEQYF
CDR3nt: TGCGCCAGCAGCCAAAGGCAGGCTCGCTACGAGCAGTACTTC

v_gene: TRBV27
abundance: NA
j_gene: TRBJ2-7
d_gene: NA
CDR3aa: CASSFLEGTEQYF
CDR3nt: TGTGCCAGCAGTTTCCTGGAAGGGACCGAGCAGTACTTC

v_gene: TRBV13
abundance: NA
j_gene: TRBJ1-4
d_gene: NA
CDR3aa: CASSLRSPGGGEKLFF
CDR3nt: TGTGCCAGCAGCCTTAGGTCCCCCGGGGGAGGTGAAAAACTGTTTTTT

v_gene: TRBV27
abundance: NA
j_gene: TRBJ2-1
d_gene: NA
CDR3aa: CASSIAGSFNEQFF
CDR3nt: TGTGCCAGCAGTATAGCTGGTAGTTTCAATGAGCAGTTCTTC

v_gene: TRBV10-1
abundance: NA
j_gene: TRBJ2-1
d_gene: NA
CDR3aa: CASSEAYNEQFF
CDR3nt: TGCGCCAGCAGTGAGGCCTACAATGAGCAGTTCTTC

v_gene: TRBV4-1
abundance: once
j_gene: TRBJ2-4
d_gene: NA
CDR3aa: CASRGPEENIQYF
CDR3nt: TGCGCCAGCAGGGGTCCGGAGGAAAACATTCAGTACTTC

v_gene: TRBV27
abundance: NA
j_gene: TRBJ1-3
d_gene: NA
CDR3aa: CASSPLEQGFSGNTIYF
CDR3nt: TGTGCCAGCAGTCCACTTGAACAGGGATTCTCTGGAAACACCATATATTTT

v_gene: TRBV27
abundance: NA
j_gene: TRBJ2-1
d_gene: NA
CDR3aa: CASSSSWGNEQFF
CDR3nt: NA

v_gene: TRBV9
abundance: once
j_gene: TRBJ2-1
d_gene: TRBD1
CDR3aa: CASRPSTGLIGNEQFF
CDR3nt: TGTGCCAGCAGGCCTTCGACAGGGCTTATAGGCAATGAGCAGTTCTTC

v_gene: TRBV4-3
abundance: NA
j_gene: TRBJ2-4
d_gene: NA
CDR3aa: CASSQVWGENIQYF
CDR3nt: TGCGCCAGCAGCCAAGTATGGGGAGAAAACATTCAGTACTTC

v_gene: TRBV12-5
abundance: NA
j_gene: TRBJ2-3
d_gene: NA
CDR3aa: CASGLVGQSTDTQYF
CDR3nt: TGTGCTAGTGGTTTGGTAGGACAGAGCACAGATACGCAGTATTTT

v_gene: TRBV7-9
abundance: once
j_gene: TRBJ2-7
d_gene: NA
CDR3aa: CASSLQGVSYEQYF
CDR3nt: TGTGCCAGCAGCCTACAAGGAGTATCCTACGAGCAGTACTTC

v_gene: TRBV15
abundance: NA
j_gene: TRBJ1-2
d_gene: NA
CDR3aa: CATSPLSEGPNYGYTF
CDR3nt: TGTGCCACCAGCCCCCTGAGCGAAGGGCCTAACTATGGCTACACCTTC

v_gene: TRBV2
abundance: NA
j_gene: TRBJ2-3
d_gene: NA
CDR3aa: CASSEFSVTDTQYF
CDR3nt: TGTGCCAGCAGTGAGTTTAGTGTTACAGATACGCAGTATTTT